This T cell receptor (beta chain) was obtained from a study of T cell responses to AZD1222 COVID-19 vaccine. Study-level findings and limits: Reports indicate that nearly half of spike-specific TCRs are directed at unmutated variant regions. The donor group comprised mostly white British people and more females; the analysis possibly underestimated clonal diversity.

Concerning this clone: The target antigen is unknown.

Generated by immunoSEQ multiplex PCR, the TCRdb table keeps only in-frame clones and is missing some. The table includes 75,000 to 95,000 clones, 88% detected once. Germline V gene lookup returns CDR1 SGDLS and CDR2 YYNGEE. This CDR3 contains 14 residues. V lost 3 bases, J lost 6 bases, and 15 bases lay in between. This chain uses TRBV9 with TRBJ1-2, with D possibly matching TRBD1 (6 bases). This TCR derives from an adult who received the MenACWY meningococcal vaccine as a control. The source was peripheral blood, collected 28 days after the second dose of the MenACWY control vaccine. The CDR3 reads CASSGVGGADGYTF. The CDR3 DNA sequence: TGTGCCAGCAGCGGTGTCGGGGGCGCCGATGGCTACACCTTC. Complete variable domain (other parts from reference TRBV9 and TRBJ1-2): DSGVTQTPKHLITATGQRVTLRCSPRSGDLSVYWYQQSLDQGLQFLIQYYNGEERAKGNILERFSAQQFPDLHSELNLSSLELGDSALYFCASSGVGGADGYTFGSGTRLTVV.